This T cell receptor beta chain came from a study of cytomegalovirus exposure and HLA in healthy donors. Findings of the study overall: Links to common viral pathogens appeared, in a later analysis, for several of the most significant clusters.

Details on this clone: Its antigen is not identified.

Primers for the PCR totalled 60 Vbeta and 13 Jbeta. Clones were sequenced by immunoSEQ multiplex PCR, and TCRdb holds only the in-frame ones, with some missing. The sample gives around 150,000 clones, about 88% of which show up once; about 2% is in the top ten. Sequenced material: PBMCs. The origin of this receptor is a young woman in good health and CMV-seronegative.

CDR3 DNA sequence: TGCGCCAGCAGCTTGGAATTTTCAGGCTCCACTAGCGGGAGGAAAGAGACCCAGTACTTC. Protein sequence: CASSLEFSGSTSGRKETQYF. This chain uses TRBV5-1 with TRBJ2-5, with TRBD2 matching 12 bases. Trimming removed 0 bases from V and 3 bases from J; junction bases left unmatched: 15. The CDR3 has 20 residues. Germline CDR1 reads SGHRS; CDR2 reads YFSETQ.